This TCR beta chain was obtained from a study of blood T cell repertoires in COVID-19. Looking at the study overall: The samples span acute and convalescent COVID-19 from the United States, Italy and Spain. The analysed material was cDNA or gDNA that came from T cells, B-cell-depleted T cells, or PBMCs.

The CDR3 is 14 residues long. The junction had 7 bases not matched to a gene; V was cut back by 6 bases and J by 3 bases. The germline CDR1 and CDR2 sequences are SGHTA and FQGNSA. Under the authors' procedure: Quantification of nucleated cells was approximated via reference gene primer amplification. Assay used: immunoSEQ multiplex PCR; TCRdb lists only in-frame clones, some missing. V, J and clone size derive from that table, while D and trimming were established from the DNA sequence. The sample has about 250,000 clones, around 83% seen once. This clone was counted a few times. Sequencing was performed on peripheral blood. The chain joins TRBV7-2 to TRBJ1-1; TRBD1 matches 7 bases. The receptor was derived from a man aged 80 or over with acute or convalescent COVID-19. CDR3 nucleotides: TGTGCCAGCAGTTTTGACAGGGTCGACACTGAAGCTTTCTTT. This encodes CASSFDRVDTEAFF.